The clone carrying this T cell receptor beta chain was detected only once. Its antigen is as yet unknown. The table came from immunoSEQ multiplex PCR; TCRdb's copy has only in-frame clones and leaves some out. Among approximately 2,000,000 clones, roughly 92% were seen once, and the ten largest hold 0.37%. Between the trimmed V and J ends, which lost 2 bases and 4 bases, there was a span of 10 bases. This CDR3 contains 14 residues. Germline CDR1 and CDR2: SGHAT and FQNNGV. The entry originates in a study of shared clonotypes between healthy human individuals. Overall study findings and caveats: Some naive CD4 clonotypes, around 4.9%, turned up in common across a few donors. Having only a few donors restricted how much genetic and exposure-history diversity was captured.

The material sequenced was naive CD4+ T cells from PBMCs. The subset is: CD45RA+ positively selected. This TCR came from a man aged 18 to 29 in good health. Some clones in this sample may be carry-over from other donors' samples. The chain uses TRBV11-2 and TRBJ2-3, with a weak D call TRBD1 (6 bases). The CDR3 region has the DNA TGTGCCAGCAGCTTAATAGGGGGTTCAGATACGCAGTATTTT. This sequence encodes CASSLIGGSDTQYF.